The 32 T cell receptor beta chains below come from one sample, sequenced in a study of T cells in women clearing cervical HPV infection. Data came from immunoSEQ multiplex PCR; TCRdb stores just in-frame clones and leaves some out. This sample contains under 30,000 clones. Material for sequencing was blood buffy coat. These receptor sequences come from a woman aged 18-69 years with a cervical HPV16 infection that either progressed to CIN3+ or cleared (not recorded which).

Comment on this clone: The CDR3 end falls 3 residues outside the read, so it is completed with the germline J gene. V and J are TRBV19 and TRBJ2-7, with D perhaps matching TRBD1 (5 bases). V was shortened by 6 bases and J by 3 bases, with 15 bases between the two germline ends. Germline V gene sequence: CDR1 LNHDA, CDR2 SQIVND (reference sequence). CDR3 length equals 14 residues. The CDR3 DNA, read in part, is TGTGCCAGTAGCGGTCAGGGTCCGCTCTACGAG. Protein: CASSGQGPLYE. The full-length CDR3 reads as CASSGQGPLYEQYF.

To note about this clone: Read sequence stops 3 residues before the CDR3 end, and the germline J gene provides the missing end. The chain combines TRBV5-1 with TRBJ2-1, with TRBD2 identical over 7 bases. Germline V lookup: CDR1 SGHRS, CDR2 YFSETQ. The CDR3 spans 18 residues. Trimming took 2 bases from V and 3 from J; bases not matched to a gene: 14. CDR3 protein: CASSLVREGTIRYNEQFF. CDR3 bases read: TGCGCCAGCAGCTTAGTCCGTGAGGGGACTATCCGCTACAATGAG.

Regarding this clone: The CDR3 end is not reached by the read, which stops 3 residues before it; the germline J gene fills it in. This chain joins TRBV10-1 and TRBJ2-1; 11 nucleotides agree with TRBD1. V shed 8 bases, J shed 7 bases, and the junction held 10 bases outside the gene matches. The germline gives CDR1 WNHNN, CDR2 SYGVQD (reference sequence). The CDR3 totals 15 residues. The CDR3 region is CASGEPGQGVNEQFF. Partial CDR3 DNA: TGCGCCAGCGGGGAGCCGGGACAGGGGGTTAATGAG.

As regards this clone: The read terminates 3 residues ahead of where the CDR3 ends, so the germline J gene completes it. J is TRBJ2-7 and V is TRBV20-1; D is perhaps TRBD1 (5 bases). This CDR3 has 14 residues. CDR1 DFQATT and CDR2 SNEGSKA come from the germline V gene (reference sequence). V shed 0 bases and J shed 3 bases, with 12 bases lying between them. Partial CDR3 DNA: TGCAGTGCTAGAGAGGACACGACCCTCTACGAG. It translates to CSAREDTTLYE. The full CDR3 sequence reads CSAREDTTLYEQYF.

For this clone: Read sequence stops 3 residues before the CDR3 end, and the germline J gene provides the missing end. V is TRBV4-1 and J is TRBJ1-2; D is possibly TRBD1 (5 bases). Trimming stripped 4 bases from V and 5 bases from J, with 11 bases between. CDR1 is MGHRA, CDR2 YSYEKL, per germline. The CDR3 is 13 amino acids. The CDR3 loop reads CASSLGDRYGYTF. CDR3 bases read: TGCGCCAGCAGCCTAGGGGATCGTTATGGC.

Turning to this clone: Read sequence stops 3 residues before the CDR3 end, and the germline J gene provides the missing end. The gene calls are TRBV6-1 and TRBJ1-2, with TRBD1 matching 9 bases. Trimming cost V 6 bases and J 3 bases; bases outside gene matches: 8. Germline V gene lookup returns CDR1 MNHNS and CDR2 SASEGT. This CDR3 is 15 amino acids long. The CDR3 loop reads CASREPGQGHYGYTF. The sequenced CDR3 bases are TGTGCCAGCAGAGAACCGGGACAGGGACACTATGGC.

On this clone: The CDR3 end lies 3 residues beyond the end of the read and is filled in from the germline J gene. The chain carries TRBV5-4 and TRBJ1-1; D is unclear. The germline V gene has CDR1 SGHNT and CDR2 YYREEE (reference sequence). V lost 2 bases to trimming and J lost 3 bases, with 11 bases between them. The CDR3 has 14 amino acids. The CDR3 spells CASSFMGHYTEAFF. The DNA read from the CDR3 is TGTGCCAGCAGCTTTATGGGCCACTACACTGAA.

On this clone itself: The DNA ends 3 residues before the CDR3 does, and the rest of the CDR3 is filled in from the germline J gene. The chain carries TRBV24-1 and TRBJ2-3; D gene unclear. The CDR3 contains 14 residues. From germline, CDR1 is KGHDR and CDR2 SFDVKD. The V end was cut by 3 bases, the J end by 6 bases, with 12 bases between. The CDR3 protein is CATSDPSLRDTQYF. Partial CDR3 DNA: TGTGCCACCAGTGATCCCTCCCTACGGGATACG.

The DNA read from the CDR3 is TGTGCCAGCAGCTTAGAACAGGGGGATGGTGAG. This gives the protein CASSLEQGDGE. The whole CDR3 protein is CASSLEQGDGEQFF. The chain recombines TRBV11-1 with TRBJ2-1, with 8 nucleotides matching TRBD1. The CDR3 end falls 3 residues outside the read, so it is completed with the germline J gene. CDR3 length equals 14 residues. From germline, CDR1 is SGHAT and CDR2 FQDESV (reference sequence). J was trimmed by 9 bases and V by 1 base; bases with no gene match: 5. Full variable domain (rest looked up from reference TRBV11-1 and TRBJ2-1): EAEVAQSPRYKITEKSQAVAFWCDPISGHATLYWYRQILGQGPELLVQFQDESVVDDSQLPKDRFSAERLKGVDSTLKIQPAELGDSAMYLCASSLEQGDGEQFFGPGTRLTVL.

This chain's CDR3 is CSARGWGEGYNEQFF. Incomplete CDR3 DNA: TGCAGTGCTAGAGGATGGGGGGAGGGCTACAATGAG. The genes are TRBV20-1 and TRBJ2-1, with 7 positions matching TRBD2. Read coverage stops 3 residues before the CDR3 terminus; the germline J gene supplies the remainder. Trimming took 1 base from V and 3 from J; bases not matched to a gene: 6. The CDR3 is made up of 15 amino acids. Per the germline V gene, CDR1 is DFQATT and CDR2 is SNEGSKA (reference sequence).

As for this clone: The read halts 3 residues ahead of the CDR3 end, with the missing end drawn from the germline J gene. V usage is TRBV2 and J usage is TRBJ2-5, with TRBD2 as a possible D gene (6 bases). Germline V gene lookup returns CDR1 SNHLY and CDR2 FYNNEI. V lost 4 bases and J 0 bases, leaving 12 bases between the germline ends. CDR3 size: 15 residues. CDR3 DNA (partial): TGTGCCAGCAGTGGCGGCGGGAACTACCAAGAGACC. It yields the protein CASSGGGNYQET. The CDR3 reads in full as CASSGGGNYQETQYF.

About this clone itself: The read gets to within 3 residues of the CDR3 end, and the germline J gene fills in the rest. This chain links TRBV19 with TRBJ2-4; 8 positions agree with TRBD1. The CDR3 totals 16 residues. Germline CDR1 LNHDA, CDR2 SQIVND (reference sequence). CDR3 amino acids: CASSPSGQGKGYGQYF. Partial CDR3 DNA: TGTGCCAGTAGTCCGTCCGGACAGGGAAAGGGCTATGGT.

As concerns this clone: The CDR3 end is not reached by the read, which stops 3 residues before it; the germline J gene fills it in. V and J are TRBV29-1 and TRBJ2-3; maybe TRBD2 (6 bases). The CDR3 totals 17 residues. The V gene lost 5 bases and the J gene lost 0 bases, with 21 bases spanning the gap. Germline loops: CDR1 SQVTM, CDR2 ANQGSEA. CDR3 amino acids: CSVSPKPGGASTDTQYF. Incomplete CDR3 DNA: TGCAGCGTTTCACCTAAACCTGGCGGGGCTAGCACAGATACG.

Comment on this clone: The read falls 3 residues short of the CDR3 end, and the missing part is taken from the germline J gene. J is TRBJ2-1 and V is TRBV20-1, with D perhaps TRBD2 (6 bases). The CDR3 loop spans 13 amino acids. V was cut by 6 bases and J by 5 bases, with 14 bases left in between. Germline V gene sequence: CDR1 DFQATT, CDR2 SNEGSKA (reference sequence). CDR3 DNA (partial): TGCAGTGCGCTCCCGTCGGGGGACAATGAG. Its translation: CSALPSGDNE. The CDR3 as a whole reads CSALPSGDNEQFF.

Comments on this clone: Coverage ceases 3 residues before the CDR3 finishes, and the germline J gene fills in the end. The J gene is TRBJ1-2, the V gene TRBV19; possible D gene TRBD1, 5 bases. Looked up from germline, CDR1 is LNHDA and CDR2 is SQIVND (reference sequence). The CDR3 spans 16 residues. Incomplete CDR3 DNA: TGTGCCAGTAGTCTGGAGACTAGCGGGAGGCCGGGGGAC. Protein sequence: CASSLETSGRPGD. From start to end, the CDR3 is CASSLETSGRPGDYTF.

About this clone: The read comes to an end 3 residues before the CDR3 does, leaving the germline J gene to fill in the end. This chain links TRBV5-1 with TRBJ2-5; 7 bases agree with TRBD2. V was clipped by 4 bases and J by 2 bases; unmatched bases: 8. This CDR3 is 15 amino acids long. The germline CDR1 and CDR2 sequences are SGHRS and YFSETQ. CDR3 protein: CASSPSLAEQETQYF. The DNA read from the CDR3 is TGCGCCAGCAGCCCATCCCTAGCGGAACAAGAGACC.

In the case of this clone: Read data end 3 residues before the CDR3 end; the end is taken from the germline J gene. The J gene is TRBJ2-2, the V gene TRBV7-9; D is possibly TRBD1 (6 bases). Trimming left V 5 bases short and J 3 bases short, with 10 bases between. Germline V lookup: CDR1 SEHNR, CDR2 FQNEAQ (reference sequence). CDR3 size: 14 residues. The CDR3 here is CASSTGFDTGELFF. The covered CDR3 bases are TGTGCCAGCAGCACAGGGTTCGACACCGGGGAG.

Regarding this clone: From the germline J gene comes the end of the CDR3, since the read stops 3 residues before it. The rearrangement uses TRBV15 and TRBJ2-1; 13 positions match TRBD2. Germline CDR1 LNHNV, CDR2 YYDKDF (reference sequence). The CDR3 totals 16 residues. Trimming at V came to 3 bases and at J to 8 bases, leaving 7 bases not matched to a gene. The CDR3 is CATSSRTSGSEDEQFF. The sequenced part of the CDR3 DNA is TGTGCCACCAGCAGCCGGACTAGCGGGAGTGAGGATGAG. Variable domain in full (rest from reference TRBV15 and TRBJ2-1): DAMVIQNPRYQVTQFGKPVTLSCSQTLNHNVMYWYQQKSSQAPKLLFHYYDKDFNNEADTPDNFQSRRPNTSFCFLDIRSPGLGDTAMYLCATSSRTSGSEDEQFFGPGTRLTVL.

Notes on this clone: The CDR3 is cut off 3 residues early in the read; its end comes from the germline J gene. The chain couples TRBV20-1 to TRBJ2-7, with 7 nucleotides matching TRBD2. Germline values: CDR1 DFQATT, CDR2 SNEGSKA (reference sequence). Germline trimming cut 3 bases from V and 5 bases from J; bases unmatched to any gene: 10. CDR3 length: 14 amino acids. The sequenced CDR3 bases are TGCAGTGCTAGCTCTCTTGGGACTAACGACGAG. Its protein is CSASSLGTNDE. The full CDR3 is CSASSLGTNDEQYF.

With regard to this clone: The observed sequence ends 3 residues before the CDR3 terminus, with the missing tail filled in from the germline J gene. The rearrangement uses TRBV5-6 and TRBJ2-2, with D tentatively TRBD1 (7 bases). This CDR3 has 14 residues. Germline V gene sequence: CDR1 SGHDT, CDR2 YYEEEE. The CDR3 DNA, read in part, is TGTGCCAGCAGCCCGGGGGACAGAGGGGAAAAG. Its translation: CASSPGDRGEK. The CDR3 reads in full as CASSPGDRGEKLFF.

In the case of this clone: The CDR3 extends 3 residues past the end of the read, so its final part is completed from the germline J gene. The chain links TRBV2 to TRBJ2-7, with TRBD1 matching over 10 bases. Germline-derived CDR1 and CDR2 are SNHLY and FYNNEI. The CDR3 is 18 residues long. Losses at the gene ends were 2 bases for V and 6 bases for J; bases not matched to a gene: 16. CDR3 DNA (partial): TGTGCCAGCAGTGAACCGGGACAGGGGTTTCTTTCGTCCCTCGAG. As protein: CASSEPGQGFLSSLE. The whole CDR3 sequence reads CASSEPGQGFLSSLEQYF.

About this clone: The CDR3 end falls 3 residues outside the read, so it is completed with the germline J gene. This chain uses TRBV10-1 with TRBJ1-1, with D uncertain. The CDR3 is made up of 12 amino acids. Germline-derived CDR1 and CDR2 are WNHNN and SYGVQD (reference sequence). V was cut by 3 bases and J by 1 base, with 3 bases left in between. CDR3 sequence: CASSDKNTEAFF. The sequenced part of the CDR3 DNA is TGCGCCAGCAGTGATAAGAACACTGAA.

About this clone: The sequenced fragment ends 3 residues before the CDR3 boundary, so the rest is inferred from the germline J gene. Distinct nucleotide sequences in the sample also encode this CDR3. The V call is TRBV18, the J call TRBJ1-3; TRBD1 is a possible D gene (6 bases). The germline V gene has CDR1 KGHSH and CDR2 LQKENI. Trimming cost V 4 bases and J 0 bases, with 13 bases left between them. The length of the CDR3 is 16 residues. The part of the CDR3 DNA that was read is TGTGCCAGCTCACAACTTACAGGGTCCTCTGGAAACACC. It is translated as CASSQLTGSSGNT. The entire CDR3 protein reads CASSQLTGSSGNTIYF.

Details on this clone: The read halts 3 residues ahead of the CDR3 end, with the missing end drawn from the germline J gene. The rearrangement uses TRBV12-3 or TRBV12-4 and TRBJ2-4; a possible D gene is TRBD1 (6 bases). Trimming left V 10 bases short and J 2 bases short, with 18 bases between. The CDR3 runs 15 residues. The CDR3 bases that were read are TGTGCCACCCTACAGGGCGGTGGGTCCAAAAACATT. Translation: CATLQGGGSKNI. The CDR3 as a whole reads CATLQGGGSKNIQYF.

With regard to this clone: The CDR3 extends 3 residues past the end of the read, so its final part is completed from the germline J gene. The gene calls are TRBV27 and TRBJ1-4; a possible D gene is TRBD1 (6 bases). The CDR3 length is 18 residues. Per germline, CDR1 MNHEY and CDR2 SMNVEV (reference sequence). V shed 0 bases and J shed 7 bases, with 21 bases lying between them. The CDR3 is CASSLSIIAAGTREKLFF. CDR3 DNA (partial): TGTGCCAGCAGTTTATCGATAATTGCGGCAGGGACACGTGAAAAA.

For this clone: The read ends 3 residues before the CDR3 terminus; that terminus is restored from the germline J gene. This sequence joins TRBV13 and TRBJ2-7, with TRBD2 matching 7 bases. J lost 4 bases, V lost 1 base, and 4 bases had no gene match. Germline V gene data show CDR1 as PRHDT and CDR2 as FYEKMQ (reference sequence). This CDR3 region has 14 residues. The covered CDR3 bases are TGTGCCAGCAGCTTAGACGGGACTAATTACGAG. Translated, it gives CASSLDGTNYE. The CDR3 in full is CASSLDGTNYEQYF.

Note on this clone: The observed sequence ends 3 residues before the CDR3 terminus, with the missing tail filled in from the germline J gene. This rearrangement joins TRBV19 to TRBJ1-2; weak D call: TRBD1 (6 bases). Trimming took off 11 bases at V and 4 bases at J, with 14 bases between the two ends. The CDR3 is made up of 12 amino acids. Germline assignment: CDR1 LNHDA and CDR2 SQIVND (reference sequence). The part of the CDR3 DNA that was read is TGTGCCTGCGGTGGAGGGGGCTATGGC. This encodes CACGGGGYG. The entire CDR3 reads CACGGGGYGYTF.

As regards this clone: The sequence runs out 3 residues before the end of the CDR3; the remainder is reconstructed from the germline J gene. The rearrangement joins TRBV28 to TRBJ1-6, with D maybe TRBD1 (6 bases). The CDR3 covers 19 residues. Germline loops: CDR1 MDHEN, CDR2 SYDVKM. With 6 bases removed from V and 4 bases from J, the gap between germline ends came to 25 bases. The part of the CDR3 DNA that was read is TGTGCCAGCAGGGAACAGGGAGTGATTATGAGAAGATATAATTCACCC. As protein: CASREQGVIMRRYNSP. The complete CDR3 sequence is CASREQGVIMRRYNSPLHF.

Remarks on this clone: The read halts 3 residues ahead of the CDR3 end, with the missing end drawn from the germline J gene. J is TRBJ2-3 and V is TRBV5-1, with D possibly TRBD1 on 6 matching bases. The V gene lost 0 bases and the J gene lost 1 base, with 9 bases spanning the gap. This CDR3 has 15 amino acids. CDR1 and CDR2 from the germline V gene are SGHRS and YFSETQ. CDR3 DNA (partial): TGCGCCAGCAGCTTGGCAGGGGCCGGCACAGATACG. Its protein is CASSLAGAGTDT. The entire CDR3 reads CASSLAGAGTDTQYF.

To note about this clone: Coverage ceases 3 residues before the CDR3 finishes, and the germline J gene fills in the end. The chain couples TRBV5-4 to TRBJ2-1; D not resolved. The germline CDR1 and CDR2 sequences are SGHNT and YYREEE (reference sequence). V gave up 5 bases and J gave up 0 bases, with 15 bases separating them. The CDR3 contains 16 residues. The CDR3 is CASRAGSNPSYNEQFF. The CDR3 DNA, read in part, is TGTGCCAGCAGGGCCGGGTCAAACCCCTCCTACAATGAG.

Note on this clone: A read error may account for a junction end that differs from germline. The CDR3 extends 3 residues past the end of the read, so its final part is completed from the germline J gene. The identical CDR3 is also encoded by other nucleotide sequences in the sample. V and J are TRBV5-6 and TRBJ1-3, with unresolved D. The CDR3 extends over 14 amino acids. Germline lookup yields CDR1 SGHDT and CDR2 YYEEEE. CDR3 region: CASSLAQFTNTIYF. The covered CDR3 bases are TGTGCCAGCAGCTTGGCACAGTTCACAAACACT.

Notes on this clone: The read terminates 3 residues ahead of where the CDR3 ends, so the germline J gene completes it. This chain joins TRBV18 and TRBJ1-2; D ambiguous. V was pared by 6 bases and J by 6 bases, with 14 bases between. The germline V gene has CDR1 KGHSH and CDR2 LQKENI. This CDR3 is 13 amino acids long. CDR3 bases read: TGTGCCAGCTCTTTGTCGGTTCAGGATGGC. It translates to CASSLSVQDG. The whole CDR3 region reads CASSLSVQDGYTF.